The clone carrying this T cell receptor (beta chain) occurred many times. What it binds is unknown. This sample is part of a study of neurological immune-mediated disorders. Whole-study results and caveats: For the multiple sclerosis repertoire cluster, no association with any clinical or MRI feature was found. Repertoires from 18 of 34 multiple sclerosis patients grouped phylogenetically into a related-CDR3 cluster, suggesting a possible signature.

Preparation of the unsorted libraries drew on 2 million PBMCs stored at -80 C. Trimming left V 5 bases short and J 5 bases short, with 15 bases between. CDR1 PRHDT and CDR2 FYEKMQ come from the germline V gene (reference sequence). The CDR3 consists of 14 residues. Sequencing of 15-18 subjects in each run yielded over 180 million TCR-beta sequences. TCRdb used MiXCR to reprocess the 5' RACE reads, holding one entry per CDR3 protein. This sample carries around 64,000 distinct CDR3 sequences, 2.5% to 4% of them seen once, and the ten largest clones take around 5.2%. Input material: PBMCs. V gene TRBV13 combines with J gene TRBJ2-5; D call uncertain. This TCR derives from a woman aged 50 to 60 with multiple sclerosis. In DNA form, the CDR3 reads TGTGCCAGCAGCCTGAGAGACATTTCCGAGACCCAGTACTTC. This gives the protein CASSLRDISETQYF.